A selection of T cell receptor beta chains follows, all from one sample in a study of T cell repertoires in cytomegalovirus infection. TCRdb ran MiXCR on the reads and lists one entry per CDR3 protein. The repertoire consists of around 200,000 distinct CDR3 sequences, with about 40% occurring once and the leading ten covering over 45%. No antigen has been assigned to these receptors. This sample comprised CD8+ T cells from cultured PBMCs, obtained from culture after CMV antigen stimulation. These receptors were obtained from a human donor in good health (CMV status not recorded). Some clones in this sample may be carry-over from other donors' samples. Each CDR3 is given without its conserved first and last residue. Each record gives: CDR3 protein, V gene, CDR3 length.

CDR3aa: ASSTGGIQPQH
v_gene: TRBV19
len: 11

CDR3aa: ASSLDRGYRKGSTEAF
v_gene: TRBV7-9
len: 16

CDR3aa: ASSHGRLSYEQY
v_gene: TRBV7-9
len: 12

CDR3aa: ASSMTSGSNTGELF
v_gene: TRBV7-6
len: 14

CDR3aa: AISQSSGANVLT
v_gene: TRBV10-3
len: 12

CDR3aa: SAPGLAGPDLDTQY
v_gene: TRBV20-1
len: 14

CDR3aa: ASSTPDSMNTEAF
v_gene: TRBV7-9
len: 13

CDR3aa: ASSKGASGSFNEQF
v_gene: TRBV7-3
len: 14

CDR3aa: AWSVFSLGYT
v_gene: TRBV30
len: 10

CDR3aa: ASSSPHRRNTIY
v_gene: TRBV11-1
len: 12

CDR3aa: ASSLGDSAQH
v_gene: TRBV7-9
len: 10

CDR3aa: ASSIDWVYGYT
v_gene: TRBV12-3/TRBV12-4
len: 11

CDR3aa: AWSASGSSEQY
v_gene: TRBV30
len: 11

CDR3aa: ATGTGREETQY
v_gene: TRBV15
len: 11

CDR3aa: SAPLAGDDTGELF
v_gene: TRBV20-1
len: 13

CDR3aa: ASRKTRSPGETQY
v_gene: TRBV7-6
len: 13

CDR3aa: ASSYDRENQPQH
v_gene: TRBV11-2
len: 12

CDR3aa: ASGPGPTEAF
v_gene: TRBV12-5
len: 10